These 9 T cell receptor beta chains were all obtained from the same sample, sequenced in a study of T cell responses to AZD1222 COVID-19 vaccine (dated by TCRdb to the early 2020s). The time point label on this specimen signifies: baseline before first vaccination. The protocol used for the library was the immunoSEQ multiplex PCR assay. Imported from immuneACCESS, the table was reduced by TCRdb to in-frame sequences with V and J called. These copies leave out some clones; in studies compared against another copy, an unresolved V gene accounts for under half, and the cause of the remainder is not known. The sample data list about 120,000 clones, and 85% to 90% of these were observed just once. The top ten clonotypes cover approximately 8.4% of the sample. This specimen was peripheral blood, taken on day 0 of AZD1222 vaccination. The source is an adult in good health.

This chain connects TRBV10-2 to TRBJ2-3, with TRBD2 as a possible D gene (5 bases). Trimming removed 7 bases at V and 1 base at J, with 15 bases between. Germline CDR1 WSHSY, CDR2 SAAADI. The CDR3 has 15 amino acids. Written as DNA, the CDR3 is TGCGCCAGCACGAGGGAGAGCCTGGGCACAGATACGCAGTATTTT. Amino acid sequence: CASTRESLGTDTQYF.

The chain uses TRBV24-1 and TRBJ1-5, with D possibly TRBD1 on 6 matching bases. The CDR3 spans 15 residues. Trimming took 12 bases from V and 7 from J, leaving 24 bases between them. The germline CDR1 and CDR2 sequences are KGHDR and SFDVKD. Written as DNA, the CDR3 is TGTGCCCCCGGGGGAGGGGGGGAAGGAGGACAGCCCCAGCATTTT. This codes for CAPGGGGEGGQPQHF.

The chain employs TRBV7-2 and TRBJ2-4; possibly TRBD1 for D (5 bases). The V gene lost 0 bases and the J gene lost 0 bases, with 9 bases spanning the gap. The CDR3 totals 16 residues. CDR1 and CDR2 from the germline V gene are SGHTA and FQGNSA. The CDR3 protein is CASSLAQTAAKNIQYF. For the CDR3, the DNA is TGTGCCAGCAGCTTAGCACAGACAGCAGCCAAAAACATTCAGTACTTC.

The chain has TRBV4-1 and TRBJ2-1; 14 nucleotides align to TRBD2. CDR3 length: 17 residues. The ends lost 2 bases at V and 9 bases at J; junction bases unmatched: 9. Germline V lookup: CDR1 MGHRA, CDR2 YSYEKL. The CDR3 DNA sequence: TGCGCCAGCAGCCAAAGACTAGCGGGAGGGCCGTTCGGTGAGCAGTTCTTC. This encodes CASSQRLAGGPFGEQFF.

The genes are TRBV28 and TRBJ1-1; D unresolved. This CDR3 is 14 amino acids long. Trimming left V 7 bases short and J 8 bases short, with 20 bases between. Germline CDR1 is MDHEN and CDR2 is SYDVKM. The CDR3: CASTFTLSRSEAFF. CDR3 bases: TGTGCCAGCACTTTCACGCTTAGTCGGTCGGAAGCTTTCTTT.

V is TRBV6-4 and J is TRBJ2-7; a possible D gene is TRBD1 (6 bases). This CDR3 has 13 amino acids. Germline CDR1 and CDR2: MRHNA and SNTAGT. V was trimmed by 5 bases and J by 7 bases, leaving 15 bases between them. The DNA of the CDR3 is TGTGCCAGCAGTCTAACAGGGTTCAGGGAGCAGTACTTC. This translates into CASSLTGFREQYF.

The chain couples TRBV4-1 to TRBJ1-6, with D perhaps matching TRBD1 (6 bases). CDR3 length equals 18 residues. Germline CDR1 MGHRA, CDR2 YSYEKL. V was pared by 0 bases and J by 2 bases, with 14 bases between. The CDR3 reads CASSQDQQGITYNSPLHF. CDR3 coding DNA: TGCGCCAGCAGCCAAGATCAACAGGGAATCACCTATAATTCACCCCTCCACTTT.

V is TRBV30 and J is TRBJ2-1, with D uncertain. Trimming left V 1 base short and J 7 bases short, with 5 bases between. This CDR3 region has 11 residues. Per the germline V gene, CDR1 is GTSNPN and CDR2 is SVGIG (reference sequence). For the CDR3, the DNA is TGTGCCTGGAGTGGCCTGAATGAGCAGTTCTTC. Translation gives CAWSGLNEQFF.

CDR3 sequence (DNA): TGTGCCAGCCCAAGGGGGACTGGCCTTCATGGCTACACCTTC. As protein: CASPRGTGLHGYTF. This chain joins TRBV21-1 and TRBJ1-2. TRBV21-1 corresponds to a pseudogene. The CDR3 spans 14 residues.